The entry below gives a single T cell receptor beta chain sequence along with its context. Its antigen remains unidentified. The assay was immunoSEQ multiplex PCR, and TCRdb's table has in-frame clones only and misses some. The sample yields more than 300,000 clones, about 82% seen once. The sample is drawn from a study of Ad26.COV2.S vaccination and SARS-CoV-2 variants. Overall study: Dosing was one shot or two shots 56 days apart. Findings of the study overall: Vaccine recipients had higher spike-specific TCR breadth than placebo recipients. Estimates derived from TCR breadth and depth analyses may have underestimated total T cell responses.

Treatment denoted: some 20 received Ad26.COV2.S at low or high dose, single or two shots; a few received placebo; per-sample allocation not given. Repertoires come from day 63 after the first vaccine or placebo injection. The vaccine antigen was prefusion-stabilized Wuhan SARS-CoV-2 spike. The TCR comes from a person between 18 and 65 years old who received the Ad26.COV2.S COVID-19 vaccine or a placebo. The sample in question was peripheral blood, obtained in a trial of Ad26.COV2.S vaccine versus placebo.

DNA of the CDR3: TGCGCCAGCAGCTCCCAAACAGGTTTCTCTGGAAACACCATATATTTT. Protein product: CASSSQTGFSGNTIYF. This sequence joins TRBV5-1 and TRBJ1-3; maybe TRBD1 (5 bases). The CDR3 is made up of 16 amino acids. Germline CDR1 is SGHRS and CDR2 is YFSETQ. The V end lost 3 bases, the J end lost 0 bases, and 13 bases lay between the germline ends.